The 25 T cell receptor beta chains below all came from one sample that was sequenced in a study of blood T cell repertoires in COVID-19. TCRdb's table, derived via immunoSEQ multiplex PCR, lists solely in-frame clones and lacks some. This sample has around 280,000 clones, with over 85% found just once. Source material: peripheral blood. The receptors stem from a woman aged 25 to 45 with COVID-19, enrolled during active disease.

The chain couples TRBV7-2 to TRBJ2-2; 9 bases fit TRBD1. V shed 1 base and J 4 bases; nucleotides not matched to a gene: 13. This CDR3 has 19 amino acids. CDR1 SGHTA and CDR2 FQGNSA come from the germline V gene. The CDR3 DNA follows: TGTGCCAGCAGCTTAGGGGACAGGGATCCCTTCGTTGGCACCGGGGAGCTGTTTTTT. Protein: CASSLGDRDPFVGTGELFF.

V and J are TRBV5-6 and TRBJ2-7, with D possibly matching TRBD2 (6 bases). Germline V gene lookup returns CDR1 SGHDT and CDR2 YYEEEE. The CDR3 length is 14 residues. Trimming shortened V by 5 bases and J by 6 bases, and 18 bases separated the two germline ends. CDR3 sequence: CASRKRGILSEQYF. The CDR3 DNA sequence: TGTGCCAGCAGGAAACGGGGGATTCTCTCCGAGCAGTACTTC.

The rearrangement links TRBV3-1 (or the pseudogene TRBV3-2) to TRBJ2-2, with 9 positions matching TRBD1. Germline V lookup: CDR1 LGHDT, CDR2 YNNKEL (reference sequence). There are 15 residues in the CDR3. V shed 5 bases and J 7 bases; nucleotides not matched to a gene: 8. CDR3 in amino acids: CASSSTGGYSGELFF. In DNA form, the CDR3 reads TGTGCCAGCAGCTCTACAGGGGGCTATAGCGGGGAGCTGTTTTTT.

This chain joins TRBV7-2 and TRBJ1-6, with 7 bases aligning to TRBD1. Germline V CDR1 and CDR2: SGHTA, FQGNSA. V lost 1 base to trimming and J lost 11 bases; unmatched junction nucleotides: 8. There are 15 residues in the CDR3. CDR3 protein: CASSLVTGQGAPLHF. As DNA, the CDR3 is TGTGCCAGCAGCTTAGTGACAGGCCAGGGGGCACCCCTCCACTTT.

The CDR3 sequence is CASSRQGGGTDTQYF. The DNA of the CDR3 is TGTGCCAGCAGCCGACAGGGCGGGGGCACAGATACGCAGTATTTT. The gene calls are TRBV6-1 and TRBJ2-3; maybe TRBD1 (7 bases). The CDR3 covers 15 residues. The V and J ends lost 6 bases and 1 base respectively, with 14 bases between them. Germline V gives CDR1 MNHNS, CDR2 SASEGT.

The chain combines TRBV6-5 with TRBJ1-2; 10 bases are shared with TRBD1. Losses at the gene ends were 6 bases for V and 4 bases for J; bases not matched to a gene: 5. Germline assignment: CDR1 MNHEY and CDR2 SVGAGI. This CDR3 is 14 amino acids long. The DNA for the CDR3 is TGTGCCAGCAGGGCGACAGGGGGCGGCTATGGCTACACCTTC. Its protein product is CASRATGGGYGYTF.

This chain links TRBV7-6 with TRBJ2-7; D uncertain. The CDR3 runs to 15 residues. Per the germline V gene, CDR1 is SGHVS and CDR2 is FNYEAQ. V shed 2 bases and J shed 0 bases, with 11 bases lying between them. The CDR3 protein is CASSLIAESSYEQYF. CDR3 DNA: TGTGCCAGCAGCTTAATCGCGGAAAGCTCCTACGAGCAGTACTTC.

The genes are TRBV15 and TRBJ2-7, with D possibly being TRBD1 (6 bases). The germline CDR1 and CDR2 sequences are LNHNV and YYDKDF (reference sequence). The ends were cut back, 3 bases at V and 6 bases at J, with 15 bases in the middle. There are 14 residues in the CDR3. The CDR3 spells CATSRGTGRGEQYF. As DNA, the CDR3 is TGTGCCACCAGCAGGGGTACAGGGCGTGGCGAGCAGTACTTC.

The V call is TRBV5-1, the J call TRBJ2-2; D may be TRBD2 (5 bases). This CDR3 contains 15 residues. Trimming took 4 bases from V and 0 from J, leaving 10 bases between them. Germline V gene sequence: CDR1 SGHRS, CDR2 YFSETQ. CDR3 in DNA: TGCGCCAGCAGCCCACTAGACGCGAACACCGGGGAGCTGTTTTTT. Translated: CASSPLDANTGELFF.

The chain has TRBV18 and TRBJ2-3, with D uncertain. Trimming took off 3 bases at V and 0 bases at J, with 13 bases between the two ends. The CDR3 contains 16 residues. The germline gives CDR1 KGHSH, CDR2 LQKENI. For the CDR3, the DNA is TGTGCCAGCTCACCGCTGACCACTACTAGCACAGATACGCAGTATTTT. Encoded protein: CASSPLTTTSTDTQYF.

The chain employs TRBV4-2 and TRBJ2-3, with TRBD2 matching 10 bases. The V and J ends lost 4 bases and 5 bases, in that order; junction bases with no gene match: 15. The CDR3 sequence is 18 residues long. The germline V gene has CDR1 LGHNA and CDR2 YNFKEQ. The CDR3 loop is CASSRKMESGGEGDTQYF. In DNA, the CDR3 is TGTGCCAGCAGCCGAAAGATGGAAAGCGGGGGGGAAGGAGATACGCAGTATTTT.

The table lists this clone with a few counts. Other DNA sequences in the sample encode the same CDR3. V usage is TRBV3-1 (or the pseudogene TRBV3-2) and J usage is TRBJ1-1; maybe TRBD1 (5 bases). V was cut by 3 bases and J by 4 bases, with 9 bases left in between. There are 13 residues in the CDR3. Germline CDR1 and CDR2: LGHDT and YNNKEL (reference sequence). In DNA form, the CDR3 reads TGTGCCAGCAGCCAGGGGGAGGTCACTGAAGCTTTCTTT. Its protein is CASSQGEVTEAFF.

The V call is TRBV27, the J call TRBJ2-7, with TRBD1 as a possible D gene (6 bases). Germline CDR1 reads MNHEY; CDR2 reads SMNVEV (reference sequence). The CDR3 spans 15 residues. The ends were cut back, 5 bases at V and 4 bases at J, with 18 bases in the middle. The CDR3 sequence: CASSLLGQGLYEQYF. CDR3 bases: TGTGCCAGCAGTCTCCTGGGGCAGGGGCTGTACGAGCAGTACTTC.

The V and J genes are TRBV5-1 and TRBJ1-1, with TRBD1 identical over 7 bases. From germline, CDR1 is SGHRS and CDR2 YFSETQ. Germline trimming cut 4 bases from V and 4 bases from J; bases unmatched to any gene: 7. This CDR3 region has 14 residues. CDR3 region: CASSQGAGGTEAFF. In nucleotides, the CDR3 is TGCGCCAGCAGCCAAGGGGCAGGGGGCACTGAAGCTTTCTTT.

The table lists this clone with a count of one. This chain uses TRBV27 with TRBJ1-1, with 10 bases that match TRBD1. The CDR3 length is 15 residues. The junction had 11 bases not matched to a gene; V was cut back by 5 bases and J by 8 bases. Germline values: CDR1 MNHEY, CDR2 SMNVEV (reference sequence). CDR3 sequence: CASSLIGTGVPEAFF. The DNA for the CDR3 is TGTGCCAGCAGTCTCATTGGGACAGGGGTTCCCGAAGCTTTCTTT.

This sequence joins TRBV27 and TRBJ1-1; perhaps TRBD1 as D (6 bases). CDR1 and CDR2 (germline): MNHEY, SMNVEV (reference sequence). The CDR3 extends over 14 amino acids. The V and J ends lost 7 bases and 2 bases respectively, with 14 bases between them. The CDR3 coding sequence is TGTGCCAGCAACGTCGGGACACCCAACACTGAAGCTTTCTTT. Translated, it gives CASNVGTPNTEAFF.

This clone was observed a handful of times. The V and J genes are TRBV5-1 and TRBJ1-2; 7 nucleotides line up with TRBD1. V shed 0 bases and J 4 bases; nucleotides not matched to a gene: 9. Germline V gene data show CDR1 as SGHRS and CDR2 as YFSETQ. The CDR3 is 16 residues long. CDR3 sequence (DNA): TGCGCCAGCAGCTTGGCCACGAACCGGGACAGCTATGGCTACACCTTC. The encoded protein is CASSLATNRDSYGYTF.

The chain couples TRBV4-1 to TRBJ2-2; TRBD1 aligns across 12 bases. The CDR3 is 16 residues long. Unmatched junction bases numbered 7, after V lost 4 bases and J lost 7 bases. Germline-derived CDR1 and CDR2 are MGHRA and YSYEKL. The CDR3 DNA follows: TGCGCCAGCAGCCGTCCGGGACAGGGGGCCTTCGGGGAGCTGTTTTTT. Translated: CASSRPGQGAFGELFF.

V gene TRBV28 combines with J gene TRBJ1-2, with TRBD1 as a possible D gene (6 bases). V lost 6 bases and J lost 1, with 9 bases in between. The CDR3 spans 13 residues. CDR1 is MDHEN, CDR2 SYDVKM, per germline. The CDR3 sequence: CASRNRVNYGYTF. CDR3 in DNA: TGTGCCAGCAGGAACAGGGTTAACTATGGCTACACCTTC.

The chain is built from TRBV6-5 and TRBJ1-2, with TRBD1 matching 7 bases. The germline V gene has CDR1 MNHEY and CDR2 SVGAGI. The length of the CDR3 is 14 residues. Trimming removed 6 bases from V and 4 bases from J; junction bases left unmatched: 8. CDR3 region: CASRRQGMGYGYTF. The CDR3 nucleotides read TGTGCCAGCAGGAGACAGGGTATGGGCTATGGCTACACCTTC.

In DNA, the CDR3 is TGTGCCAGCAGCTTAGCAGGGGGCTATATATCCGGAAACACCATATATTTT. Its protein product is CASSLAGGYISGNTIYF. The rearrangement links TRBV7-8 to TRBJ1-3; 7 bases fit TRBD1. This CDR3 has 17 residues. V lost 0 bases to trimming and J lost 4 bases; unmatched junction nucleotides: 9. The V gene's germline CDR1 is SGHVS and CDR2 FQNEAQ.

The V call is TRBV7-9, the J call TRBJ1-2, with D unresolved. The V gene lost 3 bases and the J gene lost 0 bases, with 8 bases spanning the gap. Germline V CDR1 and CDR2: SEHNR, FQNEAQ (reference sequence). This CDR3 has 14 amino acids. This CDR3 is CASSFGGTNYGYTF. The CDR3 region has the DNA TGTGCCAGCAGCTTCGGAGGGACTAACTATGGCTACACCTTC.

The V call is TRBV13, the J call TRBJ2-3; tentatively, D is TRBD2 (7 bases). Trimming cost V 8 bases and J 4 bases, with 19 bases left between them. This CDR3 has 15 residues. CDR1 and CDR2 from the germline V gene are PRHDT and FYEKMQ (reference sequence). CDR3 in amino acids: CASRELGGAPDTQYF. Written as DNA, the CDR3 is TGTGCCAGCCGGGAGCTGGGGGGGGCCCCAGATACGCAGTATTTT. Filled out from reference TRBV13 and TRBJ2-3, the complete variable domain reads AAGVIQSPRHLIKEKRETATLKCYPIPRHDTVYWYQQGPGQDPQFLISFYEKMQSDKGSIPDRFSAQQFSDYHSELNMSSLELGDSALYFCASRELGGAPDTQYFGPGTRLTVL.

The chain links TRBV24-1 to TRBJ1-5; D uncertain. From germline, CDR1 is KGHDR and CDR2 SFDVKD. Trimming cost V 7 bases and J 7 bases, with 13 bases left between them. This CDR3 is built from 13 residues. Here the CDR3 reads CATSPGNNQPQHF. CDR3 DNA sequence: TGTGCCACCAGCCCGGGAAACAACCAGCCCCAGCATTTT.

The CDR3 DNA follows: TGTGCCAGCAGTTACTCGGGCAGCTCCTACGAGCAGTACTTC. This encodes CASSYSGSSYEQYF. V is TRBV6-5 and J is TRBJ2-7; D remains ambiguous. Germline CDR1 reads MNHEY; CDR2 reads SVGAGI. This CDR3 spans 14 amino acids. Trimming left V 0 bases short and J 0 bases short, with 6 bases between.